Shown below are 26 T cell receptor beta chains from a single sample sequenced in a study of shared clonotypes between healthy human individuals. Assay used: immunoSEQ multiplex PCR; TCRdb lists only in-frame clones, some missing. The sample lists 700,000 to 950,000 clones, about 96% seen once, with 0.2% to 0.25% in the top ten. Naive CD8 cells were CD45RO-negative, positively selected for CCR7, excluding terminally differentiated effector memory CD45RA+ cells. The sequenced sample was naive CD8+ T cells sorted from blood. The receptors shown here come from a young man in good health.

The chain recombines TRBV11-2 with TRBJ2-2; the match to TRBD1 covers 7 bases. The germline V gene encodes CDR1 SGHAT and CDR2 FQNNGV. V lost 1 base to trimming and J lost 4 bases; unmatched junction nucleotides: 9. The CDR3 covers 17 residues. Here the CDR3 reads CASSLGPGAGGTGELFF. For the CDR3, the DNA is TGTGCCAGCAGCTTAGGTCCTGGGGCAGGGGGCACCGGGGAGCTGTTTTTT.

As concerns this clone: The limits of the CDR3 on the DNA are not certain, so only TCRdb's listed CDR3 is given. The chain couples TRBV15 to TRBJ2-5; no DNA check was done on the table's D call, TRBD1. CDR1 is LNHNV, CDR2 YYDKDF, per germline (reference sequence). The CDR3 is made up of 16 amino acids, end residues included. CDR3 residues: CATSSTSDSLQETQYF.

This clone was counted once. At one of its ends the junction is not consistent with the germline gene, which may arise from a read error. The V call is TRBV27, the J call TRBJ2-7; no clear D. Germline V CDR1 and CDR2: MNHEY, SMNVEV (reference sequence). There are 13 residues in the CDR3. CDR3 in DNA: TGTGCCAGCAGCTTATCATACCGTTACGAGCAGTACTTC. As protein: CASSLSYRYEQYF.

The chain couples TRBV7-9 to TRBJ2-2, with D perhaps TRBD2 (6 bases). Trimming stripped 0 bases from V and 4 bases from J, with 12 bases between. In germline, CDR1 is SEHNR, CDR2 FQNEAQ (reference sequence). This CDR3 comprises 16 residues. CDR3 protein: CASSLASEGITGELFF. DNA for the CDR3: TGTGCCAGCAGCTTAGCGTCGGAGGGTATCACCGGGGAGCTGTTTTTT.

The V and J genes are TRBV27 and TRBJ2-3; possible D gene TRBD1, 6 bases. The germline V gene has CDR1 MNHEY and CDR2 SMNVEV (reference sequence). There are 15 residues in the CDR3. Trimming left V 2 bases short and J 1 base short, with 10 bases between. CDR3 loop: CASSLKQGGTDTQYF. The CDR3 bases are TGTGCCAGCAGTTTAAAACAGGGTGGCACAGATACGCAGTATTTT.

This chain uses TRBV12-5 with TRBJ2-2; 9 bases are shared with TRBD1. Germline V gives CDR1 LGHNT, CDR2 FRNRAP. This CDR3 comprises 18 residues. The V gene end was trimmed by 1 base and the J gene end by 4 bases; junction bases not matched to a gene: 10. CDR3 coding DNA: TGTGCTAGTGGTTTGGCCCTAACGGACAGGGGTGTCACCGGGGAGCTGTTTTTT. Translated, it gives CASGLALTDRGVTGELFF.

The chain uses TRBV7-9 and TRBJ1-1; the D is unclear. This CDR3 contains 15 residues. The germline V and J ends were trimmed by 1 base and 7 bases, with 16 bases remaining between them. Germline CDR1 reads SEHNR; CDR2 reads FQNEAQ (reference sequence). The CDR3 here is CASSLVVGQGSEAFF. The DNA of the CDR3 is TGTGCCAGCAGCTTAGTGGTGGGTCAAGGAAGTGAAGCTTTCTTT.

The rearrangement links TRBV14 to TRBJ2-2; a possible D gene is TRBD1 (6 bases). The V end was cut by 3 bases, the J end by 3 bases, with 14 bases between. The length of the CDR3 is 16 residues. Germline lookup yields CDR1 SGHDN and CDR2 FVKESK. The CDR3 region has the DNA TGTGCCAGCAGCCACTGGCAGGGGACCCACACCGGGGAGCTGTTTTTT. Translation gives CASSHWQGTHTGELFF. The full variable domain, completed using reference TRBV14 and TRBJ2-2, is EAGVTQFPSHSVIEKGQTVTLRCDPISGHDNLYWYRRVMGKEIKFLLHFVKESKQDESGMPNNRFLAERTGGTYSTLKVQPAELEDSGVYFCASSHWQGTHTGELFFGEGSRLTVL.

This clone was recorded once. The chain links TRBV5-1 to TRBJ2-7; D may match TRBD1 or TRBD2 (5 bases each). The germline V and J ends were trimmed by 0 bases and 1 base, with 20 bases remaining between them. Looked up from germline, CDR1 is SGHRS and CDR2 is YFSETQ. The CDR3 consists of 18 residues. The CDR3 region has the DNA TGCGCCAGCAGCTTGGAGGGACCTGGTGGACCATATTCCTACGAGCAGTACTTC. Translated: CASSLEGPGGPYSYEQYF.

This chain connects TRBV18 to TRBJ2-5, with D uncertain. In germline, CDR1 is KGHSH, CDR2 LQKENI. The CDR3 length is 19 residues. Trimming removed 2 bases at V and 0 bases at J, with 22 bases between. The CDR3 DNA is TGTGCCAGCTCACCAAACCACTCCATGGGATCGGAGTACCAAGAGACCCAGTACTTC. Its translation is CASSPNHSMGSEYQETQYF. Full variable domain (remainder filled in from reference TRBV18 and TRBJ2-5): NAGVMQNPRHLVRRRGQEARLRCSPMKGHSHVYWYRQLPEEGLKFMVYLQKENIIDESGMPKERFSAEFPKEGPSILRIQQVVRGDSAAYFCASSPNHSMGSEYQETQYFGPGTRLLVL.

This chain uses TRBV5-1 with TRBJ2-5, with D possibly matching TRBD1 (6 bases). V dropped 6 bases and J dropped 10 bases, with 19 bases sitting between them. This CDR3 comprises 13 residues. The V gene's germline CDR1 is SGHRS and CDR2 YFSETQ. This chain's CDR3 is CASTSGQFDDQYF. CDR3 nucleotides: TGCGCCAGCACCTCTGGACAGTTCGATGACCAGTACTTC.

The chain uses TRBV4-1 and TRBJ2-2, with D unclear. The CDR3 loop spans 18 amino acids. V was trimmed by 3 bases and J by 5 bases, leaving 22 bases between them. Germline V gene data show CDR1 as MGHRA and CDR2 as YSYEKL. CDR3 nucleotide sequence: TGCGCCAGCAGCCATCCCGCGGTCTTAGACGTTCAGACCGGGGAGCTGTTTTTT. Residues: CASSHPAVLDVQTGELFF.

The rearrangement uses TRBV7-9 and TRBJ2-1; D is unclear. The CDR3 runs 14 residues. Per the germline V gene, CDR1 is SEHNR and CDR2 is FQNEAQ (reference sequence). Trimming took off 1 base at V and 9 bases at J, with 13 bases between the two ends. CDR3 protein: CASSLGTISSEQFF. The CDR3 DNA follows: TGTGCCAGCAGCTTAGGAACCATTAGTAGTGAGCAGTTCTTC.

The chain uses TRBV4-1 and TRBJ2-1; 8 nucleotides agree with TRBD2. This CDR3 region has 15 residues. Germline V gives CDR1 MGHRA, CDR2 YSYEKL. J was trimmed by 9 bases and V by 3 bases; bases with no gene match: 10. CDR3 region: CASSQGTSTYTEQFF. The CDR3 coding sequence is TGCGCCAGCAGCCAGGGGACTAGTACCTATACTGAGCAGTTCTTC.

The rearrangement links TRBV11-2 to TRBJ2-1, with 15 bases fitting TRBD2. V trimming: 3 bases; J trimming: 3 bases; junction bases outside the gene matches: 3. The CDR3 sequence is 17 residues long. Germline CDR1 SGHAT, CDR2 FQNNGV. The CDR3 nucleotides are TGTGCCAGCAGCTTGGGACTAGCGGGAGGTAACTACAATGAGCAGTTCTTC. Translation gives CASSLGLAGGNYNEQFF.

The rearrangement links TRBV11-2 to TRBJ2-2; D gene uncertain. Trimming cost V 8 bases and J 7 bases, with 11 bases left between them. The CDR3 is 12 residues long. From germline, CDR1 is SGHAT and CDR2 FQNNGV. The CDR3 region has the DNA TGTGCCAGCGGTTGGGATGGCGGGGAGCTGTTTTTT. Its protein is CASGWDGGELFF.

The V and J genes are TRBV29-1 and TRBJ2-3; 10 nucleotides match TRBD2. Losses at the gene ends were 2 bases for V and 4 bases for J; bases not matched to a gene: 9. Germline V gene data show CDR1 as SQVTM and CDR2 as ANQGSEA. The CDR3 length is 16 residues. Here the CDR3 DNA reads TGCAGCGTTGAACAAGGTAGCGGGAGGTTCCCAGATACGCAGTATTTT. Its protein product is CSVEQGSGRFPDTQYF.

The CDR3 DNA is TGTGCCAGCAGCTTAGATTCTGGCGACAATGAGCAGTTCTTC. This sequence encodes CASSLDSGDNEQFF. The V and J genes are TRBV7-9 and TRBJ2-1; no reliable D call. V lost 1 base and J 5 bases, leaving 9 bases between the germline ends. This CDR3 has 14 amino acids. CDR1 is SEHNR, CDR2 FQNEAQ, per germline (reference sequence).

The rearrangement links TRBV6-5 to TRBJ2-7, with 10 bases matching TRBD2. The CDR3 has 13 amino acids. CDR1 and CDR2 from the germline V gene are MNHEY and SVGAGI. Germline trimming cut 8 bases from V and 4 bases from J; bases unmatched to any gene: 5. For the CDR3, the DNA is TGTGCCAGCCGGCTAGCGGGGGTTTACGAGCAGTACTTC. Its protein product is CASRLAGVYEQYF.

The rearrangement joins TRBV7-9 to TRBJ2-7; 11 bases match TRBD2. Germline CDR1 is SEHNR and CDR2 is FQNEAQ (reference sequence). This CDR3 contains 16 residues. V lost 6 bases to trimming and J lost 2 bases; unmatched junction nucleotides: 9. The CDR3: CASSSPTSGTPYEQYF. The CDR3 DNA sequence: TGTGCCAGCAGTTCCCCGACTAGCGGGACTCCCTACGAGCAGTACTTC.

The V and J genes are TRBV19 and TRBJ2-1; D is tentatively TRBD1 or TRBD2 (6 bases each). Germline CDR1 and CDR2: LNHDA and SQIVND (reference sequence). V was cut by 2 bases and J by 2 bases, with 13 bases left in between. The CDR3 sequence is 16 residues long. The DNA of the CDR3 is TGTGCCAGTAGTATACCGGAGGGGGTAGCCTACAATGAGCAGTTCTTC. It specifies CASSIPEGVAYNEQFF.

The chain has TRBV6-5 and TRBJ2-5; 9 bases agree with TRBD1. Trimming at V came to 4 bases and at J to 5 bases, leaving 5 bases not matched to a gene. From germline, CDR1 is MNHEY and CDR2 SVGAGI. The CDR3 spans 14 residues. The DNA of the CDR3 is TGTGCCAGCAGTTGGACAGGGGAATGGGAGACCCAGTACTTC. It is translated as CASSWTGEWETQYF.

The CDR3 DNA reads TGTGCCAGCAGTGGGGGGCTCTGGTACGAGCAGTACTTC. This gives the protein CASSGGLWYEQYF. This chain links TRBV25-1 with TRBJ2-7; possibly TRBD1 for D (6 bases). Germline V lookup: CDR1 MGHDK, CDR2 SYGVNS. The CDR3 has 13 amino acids. V gave up 4 bases and J gave up 4 bases, with 11 bases separating them.

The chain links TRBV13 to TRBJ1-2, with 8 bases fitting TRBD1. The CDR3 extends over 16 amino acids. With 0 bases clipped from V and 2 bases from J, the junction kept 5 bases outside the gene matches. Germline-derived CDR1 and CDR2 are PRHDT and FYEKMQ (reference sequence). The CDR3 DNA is TGTGCCAGCAGCTTAGGGGAGGACAGGGACAACTATGGCTACACCTTC. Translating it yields CASSLGEDRDNYGYTF.

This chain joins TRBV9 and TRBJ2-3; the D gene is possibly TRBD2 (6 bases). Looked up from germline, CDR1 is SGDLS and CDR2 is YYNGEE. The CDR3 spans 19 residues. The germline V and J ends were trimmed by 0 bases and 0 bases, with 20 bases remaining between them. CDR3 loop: CASSVAGVGIVISTDTQYF. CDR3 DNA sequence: TGTGCCAGCAGCGTAGCGGGAGTGGGGATAGTGATCAGCACAGATACGCAGTATTTT.

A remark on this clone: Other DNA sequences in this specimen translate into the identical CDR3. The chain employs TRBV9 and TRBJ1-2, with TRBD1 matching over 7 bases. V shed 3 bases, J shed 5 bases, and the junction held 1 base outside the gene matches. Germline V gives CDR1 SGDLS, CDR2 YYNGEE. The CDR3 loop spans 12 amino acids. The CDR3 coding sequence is TGTGCCAGCAGCGGACAGGGTTATGGCTACACCTTC. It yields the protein CASSGQGYGYTF.